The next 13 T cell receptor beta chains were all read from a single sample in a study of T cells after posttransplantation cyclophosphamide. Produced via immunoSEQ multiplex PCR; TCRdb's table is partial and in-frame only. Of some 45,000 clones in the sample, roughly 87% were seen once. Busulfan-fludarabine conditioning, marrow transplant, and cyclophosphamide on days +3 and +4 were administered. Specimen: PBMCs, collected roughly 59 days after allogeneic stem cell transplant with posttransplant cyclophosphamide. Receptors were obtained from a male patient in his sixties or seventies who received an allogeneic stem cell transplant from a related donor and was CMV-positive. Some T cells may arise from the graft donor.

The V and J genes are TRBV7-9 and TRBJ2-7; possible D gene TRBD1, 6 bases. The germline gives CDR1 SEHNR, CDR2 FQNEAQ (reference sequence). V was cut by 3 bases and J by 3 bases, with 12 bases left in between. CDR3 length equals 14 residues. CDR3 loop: CASSFTLGGYEQYF. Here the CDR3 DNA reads TGTGCCAGCAGCTTCACCCTAGGGGGCTACGAGCAGTACTTC.

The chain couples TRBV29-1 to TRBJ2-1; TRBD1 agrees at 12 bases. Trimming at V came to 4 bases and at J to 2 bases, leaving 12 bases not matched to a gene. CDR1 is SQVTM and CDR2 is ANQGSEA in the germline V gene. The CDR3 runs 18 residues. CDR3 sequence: CSVASTGTGGLTYNEQFF. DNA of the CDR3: TGCAGCGTTGCTTCAACGGGGACAGGGGGCTTGACCTACAATGAGCAGTTCTTC.

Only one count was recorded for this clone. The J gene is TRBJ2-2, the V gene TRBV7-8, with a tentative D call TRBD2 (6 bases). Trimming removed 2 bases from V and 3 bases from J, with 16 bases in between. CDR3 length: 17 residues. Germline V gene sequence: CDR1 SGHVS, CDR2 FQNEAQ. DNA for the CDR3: TGTGCCAGCAGCTTATTGAGAGTGGGACTTTACACCGGGGAGCTGTTTTTT. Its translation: CASSLLRVGLYTGELFF.

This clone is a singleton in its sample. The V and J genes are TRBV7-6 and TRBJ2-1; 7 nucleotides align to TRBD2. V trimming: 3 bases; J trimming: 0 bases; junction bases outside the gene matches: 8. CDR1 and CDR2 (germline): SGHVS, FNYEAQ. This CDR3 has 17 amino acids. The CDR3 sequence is CASSLPGLGGSYNEQFF. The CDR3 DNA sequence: TGTGCCAGCAGCTTGCCTGGACTAGGAGGCTCCTACAATGAGCAGTTCTTC.

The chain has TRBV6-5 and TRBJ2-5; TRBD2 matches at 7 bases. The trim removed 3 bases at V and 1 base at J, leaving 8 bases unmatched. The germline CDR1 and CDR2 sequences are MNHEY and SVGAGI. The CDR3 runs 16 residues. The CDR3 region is CASSYQTSSRQETQYF. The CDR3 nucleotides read TGTGCCAGCAGTTATCAGACTAGCAGCCGCCAAGAGACCCAGTACTTC.

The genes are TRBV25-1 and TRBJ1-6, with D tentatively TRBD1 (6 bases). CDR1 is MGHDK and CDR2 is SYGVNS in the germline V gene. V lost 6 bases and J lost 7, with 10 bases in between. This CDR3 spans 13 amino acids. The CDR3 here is CASRGQSNSPLHF. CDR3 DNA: TGTGCCAGCAGAGGACAGTCAAATTCACCCCTCCACTTT.

This CDR3 is CASSLRTGGYDNYGYTF. DNA of the CDR3: TGTGCCAGCAGCCTACGGACAGGGGGCTATGATAACTATGGCTACACCTTC. V and J are TRBV4-2 and TRBJ1-2; 11 bases are shared with TRBD1. This CDR3 has 17 amino acids. With V trimmed by 4 bases and J by 1 base, 8 bases remained unmatched. CDR1 is LGHNA, CDR2 YNFKEQ, per germline.

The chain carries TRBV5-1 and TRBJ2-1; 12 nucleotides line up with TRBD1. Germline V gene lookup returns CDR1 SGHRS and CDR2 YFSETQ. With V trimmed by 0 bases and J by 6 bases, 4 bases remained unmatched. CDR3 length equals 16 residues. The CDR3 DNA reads TGCGCCAGCAGCTTGGGCGGGACAGGGGGCTTCAATGAGCAGTTCTTC. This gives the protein CASSLGGTGGFNEQFF.

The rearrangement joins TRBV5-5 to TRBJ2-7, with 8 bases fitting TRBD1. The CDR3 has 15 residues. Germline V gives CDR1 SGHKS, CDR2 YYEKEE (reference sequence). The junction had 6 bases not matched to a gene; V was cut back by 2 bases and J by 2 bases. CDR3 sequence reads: CASSFPGQVAYEQYV. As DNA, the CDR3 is TGTGCCAGCAGCTTTCCGGGACAGGTAGCCTACGAGCAGTACGTC.

CDR3 in amino acids: CASSPSDSGGTGELFF. The CDR3 DNA follows: TGCGCCAGCAGCCCCTCCGACAGCGGGGGTACCGGGGAGCTGTTTTTT. J is TRBJ2-2 and V is TRBV4-1, with 8 bases fitting TRBD2. In germline, CDR1 is MGHRA, CDR2 YSYEKL. V lost 4 bases and J lost 5; bases outside the gene matches: 9. The length of the CDR3 is 16 residues.

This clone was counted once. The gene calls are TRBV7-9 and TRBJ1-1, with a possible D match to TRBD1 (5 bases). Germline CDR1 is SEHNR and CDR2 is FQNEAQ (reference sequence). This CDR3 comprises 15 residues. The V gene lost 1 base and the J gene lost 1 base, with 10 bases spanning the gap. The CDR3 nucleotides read TGTGCCAGCAGCTTAGGGGGCACTCGGAACACTGAAGCTTTCTTT. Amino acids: CASSLGGTRNTEAFF.

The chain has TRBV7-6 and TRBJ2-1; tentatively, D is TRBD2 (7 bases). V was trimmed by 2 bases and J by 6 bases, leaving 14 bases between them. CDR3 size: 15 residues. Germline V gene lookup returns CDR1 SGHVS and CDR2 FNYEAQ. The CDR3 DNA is TGTGCCAGCAGCTTAAAGTCGGGGGGCGGCAATGAGCAGTTCTTC. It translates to CASSLKSGGGNEQFF.

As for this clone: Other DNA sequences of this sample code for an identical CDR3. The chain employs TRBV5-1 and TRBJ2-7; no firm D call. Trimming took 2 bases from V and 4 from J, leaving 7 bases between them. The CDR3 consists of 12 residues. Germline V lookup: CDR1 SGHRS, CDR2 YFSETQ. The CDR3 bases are TGCGCCAGCAGCTTTTCGAGGTACGAGCAGTACTTC. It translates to CASSFSRYEQYF. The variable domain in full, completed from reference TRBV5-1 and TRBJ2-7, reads KAGVTQTPRYLIKTRGQQVTLSCSPISGHRSVSWYQQTPGQGLQFLFEYFSETQRNKGNFPGRFSGRQFSNSRSEMNVSTLELGDSALYLCASSFSRYEQYFGPGTRLTVT.